This is a list of T cell receptor beta chains from one sample in a study of blood T cell repertoires in COVID-19. The table came from immunoSEQ multiplex PCR; TCRdb's copy has only in-frame clones and leaves some out. The sample carries tens of thousands of clones, roughly 89% recorded once. The sequenced material came from peripheral blood. These receptor sequences come from a human donor in a cohort sampled during active COVID-19. The CDR3 runs from the conserved cysteine through the conserved F or W. A D gene is named only where the DNA matches it firmly. Size is stated for part of the rows, as once, few or many counts, or as a class when the clone is expanded.

clone_size j_call d_call v_call cdr3_aa cdr3_nt
few TRBJ2-7 . TRBV7-3 CASASTGSNEQYF TGTGCCAGCGCCTCGACGGGGTCCAACGAGCAGTACTTC
. TRBJ2-5 . TRBV18 CASSPPGEETQYF TGTGCCAGCTCACCACCGGGAGAGGAGACCCAGTACTTC
once TRBJ1-3 . TRBV5-4 CASGPYRDSGNIIYF TGTGCCAGCGGCCCCTACCGAGACTCTGGAAACATCATATATTTT
. TRBJ2-7 . TRBV19 CASSITLLSEQYF TGTGCCAGTAGTATCACCCTTCTTAGTGAGCAGTACTTC
. TRBJ2-5 TRBD2 TRBV7-2 CASSLSSGETQYF TGTGCCAGCAGCTTATCTAGCGGAGAGACCCAGTACTTC
. TRBJ1-2 . TRBV3-1/TRBV3-2 CASSPTPNYGYTF TGTGCCAGCAGCCCGACACCCAACTATGGCTACACCTTC
once TRBJ1-5 . TRBV28 CASSPLGANSNQPQHF TGTGCCAGCAGCCCCTTAGGGGCTAATAGCAATCAGCCCCAGCATTTT
. TRBJ2-1 TRBD2 TRBV27 CASSFRGGDNEQFF TGTGCCAGCAGTTTCCGGGGGGGTGACAATGAGCAGTTCTTC
. TRBJ1-2 . TRBV2 CASSEQGPTYGYTF TGTGCCAGCAGTGAACAGGGGCCTACCTATGGCTACACCTTC
. TRBJ1-5 . TRBV24-1 CATSDFSRDGGQPQHF TGTGCCACCAGTGATTTCTCCAGGGATGGCGGTCAGCCCCAGCATTTT
. TRBJ1-1 TRBD1 TRBV7-9 CASSTMGQVNTEAFF TGTGCCAGCAGCACTATGGGACAGGTTAACACTGAAGCTTTCTTT
. TRBJ2-7 . TRBV2 CASTLQGTSPLVQYF TGTGCCAGCACCCTACAAGGGACAAGCCCCTTGGTGCAGTACTTC
. TRBJ2-3 . TRBV2 CASTWELDGSSSDTQYF TGTGCCAGCACCTGGGAGCTAGACGGGAGCTCTTCAGATACGCAGTATTTT
. TRBJ2-2 TRBD2 TRBV7-2 CASSPKATSGRSGTGELFF TGTGCCAGCAGCCCCAAGGCTACTAGCGGGAGGTCCGGCACCGGGGAGCTGTTTTTT
once TRBJ1-1 TRBD1 TRBV7-9 CASSPGRGQGAPEAFF TGTGCCAGCAGCCCAGGGAGGGGACAGGGTGCCCCTGAAGCTTTCTTT
. TRBJ1-4 . TRBV5-1 CASSWHRTAATNEKLFF TGCGCCAGCAGCTGGCACCGAACAGCCGCAACTAATGAAAAACTGTTTTTT
. TRBJ1-3 TRBD1 TRBV6-6 CASNKQGALSGNTIYF TGTGCCAGCAACAAACAGGGGGCCCTCTCTGGAAACACCATATATTTT
once TRBJ2-6 TRBD1 TRBV30 CAWGTGITGANVLTF TGTGCCTGGGGGACAGGCATCACTGGGGCCAACGTCCTGACTTTC
once TRBJ2-2 TRBD2 TRBV5-1 CASRLGTSGSSGELFF TGCGCCAGCAGATTAGGGACTAGCGGGAGCTCCGGGGAGCTGTTTTTT
. TRBJ1-3 . TRBV2 CASSEQGSGNTIYF TGTGCCAGCAGTGAACAGGGATCTGGAAACACCATATATTTT
. TRBJ1-1 . TRBV28 CASSLGGDYYAFF TGTGCCAGCAGTTTGGGGGGGGACTATTATGCTTTCTTT
once TRBJ2-7 . TRBV20-1 CSAADSYEQYF TGCAGTGCGGCCGACAGCTACGAGCAGTACTTC
. TRBJ2-3 TRBD2 TRBV2 CASSSPLAGGPTDTQYF TGTGCCAGCAGTTCCCCTCTAGCGGGGGGCCCCACAGATACGCAGTATTTT
. TRBJ2-7 . TRBV7-9 CASTSPGVSYEQYF TGTGCCAGCACTAGCCCCGGGGTATCCTACGAGCAGTACTTC
. TRBJ2-6 . TRBV30 CAWSDGVANVLTF TGTGCCTGGAGTGACGGGGTGGCCAACGTCCTGACTTTC
. TRBJ1-1 . TRBV5-1 CASSPSSEGATEAFF TGCGCCAGCAGCCCCTCCTCGGAAGGGGCTACTGAAGCTTTCTTT
. TRBJ1-2 . TRBV2 CASSDDRWSYGYTF TGTGCCAGCAGCGACGACAGATGGAGTTATGGCTACACCTTC
. TRBJ1-5 TRBD1 TRBV18 CASSQSRGDQPQHF TGTGCCAGCTCACAGAGCAGGGGGGATCAGCCCCAGCATTTT
. TRBJ1-1 TRBD1 TRBV18 CASSPRQGSNTEAFF TGTGCCAGCTCACCAAGACAGGGATCGAACACTGAAGCTTTCTTT
. TRBJ2-7 . TRBV7-9 CASSFGHPGQYF TGTGCCAGCAGCTTTGGACACCCCGGGCAGTACTTC
. TRBJ1-1 TRBD1 TRBV19 CASSLTGGGNTEAFF TGTGCCAGTAGTTTAACAGGGGGCGGGAACACTGAAGCTTTCTTT
. TRBJ2-1 TRBD2 TRBV5-1 CASSLAASGTYNEQFF TGCGCCAGCAGCTTGGCGGCTAGCGGGACCTACAATGAGCAGTTCTTC
. TRBJ2-7 . TRBV4-1 CASSQETDTYYEQYF TGCGCCAGCAGCCAAGAGACAGACACATACTACGAGCAGTACTTC
. TRBJ2-6 . TRBV5-6 CASSWTAGANVLTF TGTGCCAGCAGCTGGACAGCTGGGGCCAACGTCCTGACTTTC
. TRBJ2-7 TRBD1 TRBV19 CASSAGQGGYEQYF TGTGCCAGTAGTGCGGGACAGGGGGGATACGAGCAGTACTTC
. TRBJ1-4 TRBD1 TRBV25-1 CASSPTTGQGGKLFF TGTGCCAGCAGTCCAACTACGGGACAGGGAGGGAAACTGTTTTTT
. TRBJ2-3 TRBD2 TRBV30 CAWSESGRVTDTQYF TGTGCCTGGAGTGAAAGCGGGAGGGTCACAGATACGCAGTATTTT
. TRBJ2-1 . TRBV11-2 CASSLISDEQFF TGTGCCAGCAGCCTAATATCGGATGAGCAGTTCTTC
. TRBJ1-6 . TRBV5-6 CASSSRQGGSPLHF TGTGCCAGCAGCTCGAGGCAGGGAGGTTCACCCCTCCACTTT
. TRBJ2-7 TRBD2 TRBV2 CASSAAGLGSYEQYF TGTGCCAGCTCGGCGGCGGGACTAGGGTCGTACGAGCAGTACTTC
. TRBJ1-3 . TRBV5-1 CASSLDGSGNTIYF TGCGCCAGCAGCTTGGACGGTTCTGGAAACACCATATATTTT
. TRBJ2-3 . TRBV6-4 CASATSPSDTQYF TGTGCCAGCGCTACTAGCCCGAGCGATACGCAGTATTTT
. TRBJ2-6 TRBD1 TRBV13 CASSLLGQGASGANVLTF TGTGCCAGCAGCTTACTCGGACAGGGGGCATCTGGGGCCAACGTCCTGACTTTC
. TRBJ2-7 TRBD1 TRBV19 CASKRQGAHEQYF TGTGCCAGTAAGCGACAGGGGGCCCACGAGCAGTACTTC
. TRBJ1-6 TRBD1 TRBV28 CASSAGTGTNSPLHF TGTGCCAGCAGTGCCGGGACAGGGACAAATTCACCCCTCCACTTT